This passage covers 32 T cell receptor beta chains from one sample sequenced in a study of regulatory T cells in long-lasting Graves disease (dated by TCRdb to about 2021). The time point label, as the study defines it: persistent/refractory GD, antithyroid drugs over 5 years with positive TRAb. RNA was extracted from PBMCs in TRIzol for both TCR sequencing and RNA sequencing. Library creation used multiplex PCR. TCRdb lists the instrument as Illumina HiSeq 4000. CDR3 regions were amplified by Arm-PCR with iRepertoire HTBI primers to construct TCR beta libraries. TCRdb trimmed public reads at Q25 via fastp, called clones via MiXCR and kept in-frame beta chains. Records with the same CDR3 protein are collapsed into one entry carrying the most frequent genes and DNA. Counted in this sample were almost 350,000 distinct CDR3 sequences; 15% to 20% of them appeared once. The ten largest clones add up to about 29% of the sample.

This specimen consisted of peripheral blood mononuclear cells (PBMCs), obtained when the disease was refractory, from a patient treated with antithyroid drugs. Receptor source: a female donor with Graves disease.

This clonotype was seen at least ten times. The rearrangement links TRBV28 to TRBJ1-2, with D perhaps matching TRBD1 (5 bases). The CDR3 runs to 15 residues. The V gene's germline CDR1 is MDHEN and CDR2 SYDVKM. V was trimmed by 8 bases and J by 1 base, leaving 17 bases between them. The CDR3 bases are TGTGCCAGCTGGGGGGATGGGACTGTTAACTATGGCTACACCTTC. Protein product: CASWGDGTVNYGYTF.

This clonotype has at least ten counts. DNA of the CDR3: TGTGCCAGCAGTTTAGTCGATAGGCCTACAGGACTCCACTTT. Amino acids: CASSLVDRPTGLHF. This rearrangement joins TRBV12-3 or TRBV12-4 to TRBJ1-6; D possibly corresponds to TRBD1 (5 bases). Between the trimmed V and J ends, which lost 1 base and 16 bases, there was a span of 17 bases. The CDR3 has 14 amino acids.

On this clonotype itself: A much larger clone differs by one base, so this may be a read error. The chain has TRBV28 and TRBJ2-7; D possibly corresponds to TRBD1 (5 bases). The CDR3 is made up of 12 amino acids. CDR1 MDHEN and CDR2 SYDVKM come from the germline V gene. V lost 10 bases and J 2 bases, leaving 12 bases between the germline ends. CDR3 amino acids: CANSDSAYEQYF. CDR3 nucleotide sequence: TGTGCCAACTCTGACAGCGCCTACGAGCAGTACTTC.

This clonotype has ten or more counts. This chain connects TRBV20-1 to TRBJ2-5, with D possibly being TRBD1 (6 bases). Trimming removed 6 bases at V and 7 bases at J, with 12 bases between. CDR1 is DFQATT and CDR2 is SNEGSKA in the germline V gene (reference sequence). This CDR3 is built from 11 residues. In DNA, the CDR3 is TGCAGTGCGGGGGCTGCCTCGACCCAGTACTTC. Encoded protein: CSAGAASTQYF.

The rearrangement joins TRBV27 to TRBJ2-1, with D possibly being TRBD1 or TRBD2 (5 bases each). The CDR3 runs 16 residues. V was cut by 3 bases and J by 4 bases, with 16 bases left in between. Germline V gives CDR1 MNHEY, CDR2 SMNVEV (reference sequence). The CDR3 region is CASSFFRDPPYNEQFF. The CDR3 DNA is TGTGCCAGCAGTTTCTTCAGGGACCCTCCTTACAATGAGCAGTTCTTC.

Turning to this clonotype: Sequence at one end of the junction differs from germline and may be a read error. The chain has TRBV7-2 and TRBJ2-5, with D tentatively TRBD2 (5 bases). Looked up from germline, CDR1 is SGHTA and CDR2 is FQGNSA. The CDR3 consists of 14 residues. The CDR3 bases are TGTGCCGGCAGCTTAGGCCCGGGGAGAGAGACCCAGTACTTC. Protein: CAGSLGPGRETQYF.

This clonotype was picked up many times. The V call is TRBV6-2 or TRBV6-3, the J call TRBJ1-2; TRBD1 agrees at 9 bases. The V gene end was trimmed by 5 bases and the J gene end by 2 bases; junction bases not matched to a gene: 15. Germline-derived CDR1 and CDR2 are MNHEY and SVGEGT. The CDR3 has 18 amino acids. The CDR3 sequence: CASSPRPGTGTTNYGYTF. The CDR3 DNA reads as TGTGCCAGCAGTCCTCGTCCCGGGACAGGGACGACCAACTATGGCTACACCTTC.

This clonotype was found a few times. J is TRBJ2-2 and V is TRBV6-1, with 8 bases fitting TRBD2. The CDR3 loop spans 15 amino acids. Losses at the gene ends were 6 bases for V and 4 bases for J; bases not matched to a gene: 7. Looked up from germline, CDR1 is MNHNS and CDR2 is SASEGT. The chain's CDR3 is CASSPGLVSTGELFF. CDR3 coding DNA: TGTGCCAGCAGCCCGGGACTAGTGTCCACCGGGGAGCTGTTTTTT.

This clonotype was observed a few times. The V and J genes are TRBV6-5 and TRBJ2-7; TRBD2 might be the D (5 bases). Germline values: CDR1 MNHEY, CDR2 SVGAGI. CDR3 size: 14 residues. V lost 2 bases and J lost 0, with 8 bases in between. The CDR3 loop is CASSYQRSSYEQYF. CDR3 DNA: TGTGCCAGCAGTTACCAGCGGAGCTCCTACGAGCAGTACTTC.

The sample holds a few counts of this clonotype. This chain links TRBV4-2 with TRBJ2-6; D is unclear. V lost 0 bases, J lost 0 bases, and 3 bases lay in between. CDR3 size: 15 residues. Germline CDR1 is LGHNA and CDR2 is YNFKEQ. CDR3 amino acids: CASSQDYSGANVLTF. The CDR3 nucleotides read TGTGCCAGCAGCCAAGACTACTCTGGGGCCAACGTCCTGACTTTC.

The sample holds many counts of this clonotype. This rearrangement joins TRBV3-1 to TRBJ1-1, with D uncertain. The CDR3 extends over 12 amino acids. The germline CDR1 and CDR2 sequences are LGHDT and YNNKEL (reference sequence). Trimming took 8 bases from V and 3 from J, leaving 10 bases between them. DNA of the CDR3: TGTGCCAGCTCGGTGGGGTACACTGAAGCTTTCTTT. Protein product: CASSVGYTEAFF.

The chain recombines TRBV9 with TRBJ1-6, with a weak D call TRBD1 (5 bases). The germline CDR1 and CDR2 sequences are SGDLS and YYNGEE. V lost 3 bases and J 6 bases, leaving 13 bases between the germline ends. The CDR3 spans 15 residues. This CDR3 is CASSALGRTNSPLHF. In nucleotides, the CDR3 is TGTGCCAGCAGCGCTCTGGGGCGGACTAATTCACCCCTCCACTTT.

This clonotype has at least ten counts. The chain has TRBV5-1 and TRBJ2-7; the D is unclear. This CDR3 has 16 amino acids. CDR1 SGHRS and CDR2 YFSETQ come from the germline V gene. V lost 0 bases and J lost 0, with 13 bases in between. CDR3 protein: CASSLAGSPSSYEQYF. For the CDR3, the DNA is TGCGCCAGCAGCTTGGCCGGCAGCCCGAGCTCCTACGAGCAGTACTTC. Complete variable domain (other parts from reference TRBV5-1 and TRBJ2-7): KAGVTQTPRYLIKTRGQQVTLSCSPISGHRSVSWYQQTPGQGLQFLFEYFSETQRNKGNFPGRFSGRQFSNSRSEMNVSTLELGDSALYLCASSLAGSPSSYEQYFGPGTRLTVT.

V and J are TRBV7-2 and TRBJ1-5; D gene ambiguous. CDR1 and CDR2 (germline): SGHTA, FQGNSA. The V gene lost 1 base and the J gene lost 0 bases, with 13 bases spanning the gap. The CDR3 extends over 17 amino acids. The CDR3 region is CASSLGPPIHSNQPQHF. CDR3 coding DNA: TGTGCCAGCAGCTTAGGGCCCCCAATACATAGCAATCAGCCCCAGCATTTT.

The sample holds many counts of this clonotype. V gene TRBV28 combines with J gene TRBJ1-1; D is ambiguous. V was pared by 7 bases and J by 0 bases, with 12 bases between. Germline CDR1 MDHEN, CDR2 SYDVKM. CDR3 length equals 14 residues. As DNA, the CDR3 is TGTGCCAGCACTCTTCTCGGGCTGAACACTGAAGCTTTCTTT. It encodes CASTLLGLNTEAFF. The variable domain in full, with the rest retrieved from reference TRBV28 and TRBJ1-1, is DVKVTQSSRYLVKRTGEKVFLECVQDMDHENMFWYRQDPGLGLRLIYFSYDVKMKEKGDIPEGYSVSREKKERFSLILESASTNQTSMYLCASTLLGLNTEAFFGQGTRLTVV.

This clonotype was picked up a small number of times. The rearrangement joins TRBV7-9 to TRBJ2-5; 7 bases map to TRBD1. The germline CDR1 and CDR2 sequences are SEHNR and FQNEAQ (reference sequence). This CDR3 region has 22 residues. V lost 2 bases, J lost 3 bases, and 27 bases stayed unmatched. The chain's CDR3 is CASSLLGKRKGQTEGAEETQYF. CDR3 DNA: TGTGCCAGCAGCTTACTGGGCAAGCGTAAGGGACAGACCGAAGGGGCGGAAGAGACCCAGTACTTC. Combining the CDR3 with reference TRBV7-9 and TRBJ2-5 gives the whole variable domain DTGVSQNPRHKITKRGQNVTFRCDPISEHNRLYWYRQTLGQGPEFLTYFQNEAQLEKSRLLSDRFSAERPKGSFSTLEIQRTEQGDSAMYLCASSLLGKRKGQTEGAEETQYFGPGTRLLVL.

A word on this clonotype: One junction end disagrees with the germline gene, perhaps due to a read error. The V call is TRBV9, the J call TRBJ1-1, with unresolved D. The CDR3 runs 13 residues. CDR1 is SGDLS, CDR2 YYNGEE, per germline. Here the CDR3 reads CAGSVAQNTEAFF. The CDR3 DNA follows: TGTGCCGGCAGCGTCGCCCAGAACACTGAAGCTTTCTTT.

This clonotype was recorded at least ten times. The V gene is TRBV7-2, the J gene TRBJ1-1, with D perhaps TRBD1 (5 bases). This CDR3 spans 15 amino acids. CDR1 is SGHTA and CDR2 is FQGNSA in the germline V gene. V lost 6 bases and J lost 1, with 15 bases in between. The DNA of the CDR3 is TGTGCCAGCAGTAGGACAAGCACAACGAACACTGAAGCTTTCTTT. As protein: CASSRTSTTNTEAFF.

This clonotype was counted between two and nine times. This sequence joins TRBV7-6 and TRBJ2-7, with a possible D match to TRBD2 (5 bases). Germline V CDR1 and CDR2: SGHVS, FNYEAQ. CDR3 length: 15 amino acids. Trimming took 3 bases from V and 2 from J, leaving 14 bases between them. CDR3 coding DNA: TGTGCCAGCAGCTTCGGTCTGGGAGCGACCTACGAGCAGTACTTC. Translated: CASSFGLGATYEQYF.

The sample holds many counts of this clonotype. The chain has TRBV5-5 and TRBJ1-4, with unresolved D. Trimming left V 5 bases short and J 0 bases short, with 5 bases between. CDR3 size: 13 residues. Germline V gives CDR1 SGHKS, CDR2 YYEKEE (reference sequence). The CDR3 loop reads CASSRPTNEKLFF. As DNA, the CDR3 is TGTGCCAGCAGTAGGCCAACTAATGAAAAACTGTTTTTT.

In its sample, this clonotype was seen many times. This sequence joins TRBV12-3 or TRBV12-4 and TRBJ2-2, with 8 bases that match TRBD2. Unmatched junction bases numbered 0, after V lost 3 bases and J lost 0 bases. The CDR3 extends over 15 amino acids. The CDR3 sequence is CASSFGGANTGELFF. CDR3 in DNA: TGTGCCAGCAGTTTCGGGGGGGCGAACACCGGGGAGCTGTTTTTT.

Only a few counts were recorded for this clonotype. The rearrangement joins TRBV7-2 to TRBJ2-7, with D unresolved. Germline values: CDR1 SGHTA, CDR2 FQGNSA. CDR3 size: 13 residues. The V gene lost 7 bases and the J gene lost 3 bases, with 13 bases spanning the gap. CDR3 coding DNA: TGTGCCAGCATCGGTCCCCCTATCTACGAGCAGTACTTC. Amino acid sequence: CASIGPPIYEQYF.

This clonotype was recorded many times. The J gene is TRBJ2-7, the V gene TRBV3-1; the D is unclear. The CDR3 loop spans 14 amino acids. In germline, CDR1 is LGHDT, CDR2 YNNKEL (reference sequence). Trimming left V 2 bases short and J 6 bases short, with 14 bases between. In nucleotides, the CDR3 is TGTGCCAGCAGCCAACAGGCTAGGTCCGGCGAGCAGTACTTC. This encodes CASSQQARSGEQYF.

A remark on this clonotype: Just one base apart from a much larger clone, this may be a read error. The CDR3 sequence is CSAPGQGVNTEAFF. CDR3 bases: TGCAGTGCGCCCGGACAGGGGGTGAACACTGAAGCTTTCTTT. The genes are TRBV20-1 and TRBJ1-1, with 10 nucleotides matching TRBD1. Germline trimming cut 6 bases from V and 0 bases from J; bases unmatched to any gene: 4. The CDR3 extends over 14 amino acids. Germline loops: CDR1 DFQATT, CDR2 SNEGSKA (reference sequence).

The V call is TRBV11-3, the J call TRBJ2-3; D remains unclear. Trimming left V 0 bases short and J 2 bases short, with 12 bases between. Germline V gives CDR1 SGHNT, CDR2 YENEEA. This CDR3 has 16 residues. CDR3 loop: CASSLDLFGYTDTQYF. The CDR3 DNA reads as TGTGCCAGCAGCTTAGATCTCTTCGGGTACACAGATACGCAGTATTTT.

V is TRBV9 and J is TRBJ2-5, with 11 bases aligning to TRBD2. In germline, CDR1 is SGDLS, CDR2 YYNGEE. V lost 2 bases and J lost 5; bases outside the gene matches: 5. This CDR3 is built from 15 residues. DNA of the CDR3: TGTGCCAGCAGCGTTAGCGGGAGGGTTGCGGAGACCCAGTACTTC. Protein: CASSVSGRVAETQYF. Together with reference TRBV9 and TRBJ2-5, the CDR3 gives the full variable domain: DSGVTQTPKHLITATGQRVTLRCSPRSGDLSVYWYQQSLDQGLQFLIQYYNGEERAKGNILERFSAQQFPDLHSELNLSSLELGDSALYFCASSVSGRVAETQYFGPGTRLLVL.

V usage is TRBV12-3 or TRBV12-4 and J usage is TRBJ2-4; 7 nucleotides align to TRBD1. The CDR3 is made up of 17 amino acids. V gave up 5 bases and J gave up 0 bases; unmatched junction bases: 10. CDR3 nucleotides: TGTGCCAGCAGTCCCGGGACAGAAAACCTAGCCAAAAACATTCAGTACTTC. It codes for CASSPGTENLAKNIQYF.

This chain links TRBV12-3 or TRBV12-4 with TRBJ2-7; D ambiguous. The CDR3 runs 12 residues. V shed 4 bases and J shed 5 bases, with 9 bases lying between them. The CDR3 DNA is TGTGCCAGCAGTTCGGATTTAGACGAGCAGTACTTC. Translated: CASSSDLDEQYF.

At least ten counts were recorded for this clonotype. This chain links TRBV6-2 or TRBV6-3 with TRBJ1-1, with 8 positions matching TRBD1. V shed 6 bases and J 5 bases; nucleotides not matched to a gene: 8. Germline V gene sequence: CDR1 MNHEY, CDR2 SVGEGT. CDR3 length: 14 amino acids. The CDR3 loop reads CASRPSGGATEAFF. The CDR3 DNA reads TGTGCCAGCAGGCCCTCAGGGGGCGCGACTGAAGCTTTCTTT.

This clonotype was seen more than once but under ten times. This chain connects TRBV7-8 to TRBJ1-5; the D gene is possibly TRBD1 (5 bases). The CDR3 is made up of 15 amino acids. V was trimmed by 4 bases and J by 0 bases, leaving 10 bases between them. CDR1 and CDR2 from the germline V gene are SGHVS and FQNEAQ. The CDR3 loop reads CASSWTSYSNQPQHF. Written as DNA, the CDR3 is TGTGCCAGCAGCTGGACAAGTTATAGCAATCAGCCCCAGCATTTT.

Only a few counts were recorded for this clonotype. This chain uses TRBV5-1 with TRBJ1-4, with 8 bases fitting TRBD1. This CDR3 contains 14 residues. V was clipped by 3 bases and J by 8 bases; unmatched bases: 6. The germline gives CDR1 SGHRS, CDR2 YFSETQ. CDR3 DNA sequence: TGCGCCAGCAGCTCCAAGGGACAGGACGAAAAACTGTTTTTT. It specifies CASSSKGQDEKLFF.

Remarks on this clonotype: This may stem from a read error, because a much larger clone lies one nucleotide away. The V and J genes are TRBV6-2 or TRBV6-3 and TRBJ1-2; TRBD1 agrees at 7 bases. The CDR3 covers 15 residues. Germline CDR1 and CDR2: MNHEY and SVGEGT. V gave up 5 bases and J gave up 7 bases; unmatched junction bases: 13. This CDR3 is CASSGYDREFGGYTF. CDR3 DNA sequence: TGTGCCAGCAGTGGTTACGACAGGGAGTTTGGTGGCTACACCTTC.